A single T cell receptor (beta chain) is shown here with its context. Its specificity is unknown. The data were taken from a study of tumor and adjacent non-tumor tissue in lung cancer. As for the study in general: The patients, approximately nine men and five or six women, were roughly 31 to 80 with stage I to III disease. On average, productive TCRbeta reads reached some 4.2 million per sample. Study-wide findings and caveats: Normal lung showed higher cumulative top 100 clone frequency than tumor. Compared with tumor, normal lung showed significantly lower TCR diversity.

TCRbeta libraries were built with three rounds of nested PCR, modified from ARM-PCR. TCRdb fed the multiplex PCR reads into MiXCR, producing one record per CDR3 protein. The sample lists 95,000 to 150,000 distinct CDR3 sequences; 66% were seen once. The CDR3 runs to 15 residues. Germline V gives CDR1 MNHEY, CDR2 SVGEGT. The ends were cut back, 6 bases at V and 3 bases at J, with 17 bases in the middle. RNA was extracted from bulk tissue without any cell sorting. The sequence was collected from a man aged 25 to 40 with non-small cell lung cancer. What was sequenced was lung tumor tissue. This chain joins TRBV6-2 or TRBV6-3 and TRBJ2-5; D is possibly TRBD1 or TRBD2 (5 bases each). CDR3 nucleotides: TGTGCCAGCAGACCGGGACGGAAAATCGAAGAGACCCAGTACTTC. It codes for CASRPGRKIEETQYF.